The 10 T cell receptor beta chains in this list originate from one sample, sequenced in a study of breast tumors, draining lymph nodes, adjacent tissues. TCRdb reprocessed the multiplex PCR reads via MiXCR and lists one record per CDR3 protein. The sample has more than 85,000 distinct CDR3 sequences, 21% seen once. Breast cancer patients provided tissue from their axillary draining lymph nodes. Sequencing was carried out using axillary lymph node tissue. The receptors shown here come from a female donor with breast cancer. Some clones in this sample may be carry-over from other donors' samples.

This clonotype showed up many times. The chain carries TRBV7-2 and TRBJ2-7, with 7 bases fitting TRBD1. Trimming at V came to 4 bases and at J to 3 bases, leaving 6 bases not matched to a gene. Germline CDR1 and CDR2: SGHTA and FQGNSA. This CDR3 is 14 amino acids long. CDR3 sequence reads: CASSSAGTVYEQYF. CDR3 DNA sequence: TGTGCCAGCAGCTCAGCAGGGACAGTCTACGAGCAGTACTTC.

Ten or more counts support this clonotype. The chain has TRBV3-1 and TRBJ2-5; D unresolved. Germline loops: CDR1 LGHDT, CDR2 YNNKEL (reference sequence). Trimming took 0 bases from V and 10 from J, leaving 9 bases between them. CDR3 length: 12 residues. The CDR3 bases are TGTGCCAGCAGCCAAGATCAGGCAATCCAGTACTTC. Protein product: CASSQDQAIQYF.

This clonotype has at least ten counts. The chain joins TRBV6-1 to TRBJ2-5, with a possible D match to TRBD1 (5 bases). Looked up from germline, CDR1 is MNHNS and CDR2 is SASEGT. There are 14 residues in the CDR3. V lost 4 bases to trimming and J lost 7 bases, with 16 bases between them. This CDR3 reads CASSADILLGTQYF. CDR3 nucleotide sequence: TGTGCCAGCAGTGCGGACATTCTCCTCGGGACCCAGTACTTC.

For this clonotype: Since a much larger clone is just one base distant, this may be a read error. The chain uses TRBV12-3 or TRBV12-4 and TRBJ2-3, with 8 bases fitting TRBD2. This CDR3 region has 16 residues. CDR3: CASSLDIAGSTDTRYF. CDR3 DNA sequence: TGTGCCAGCAGTTTAGATATAGCGGGGAGCACAGATACGCGGTATTTT.

The rearrangement joins TRBV12-3 or TRBV12-4 to TRBJ1-1, with D tentatively TRBD1 (6 bases). V dropped 5 bases and J dropped 0 bases, with 13 bases sitting between them. This CDR3 is built from 15 residues. The CDR3 sequence is CASSPTDSVNTEAFF. The CDR3 nucleotides read TGTGCCAGCAGTCCAACGGACAGTGTGAACACTGAAGCTTTCTTT.

This chain joins TRBV28 and TRBJ1-3, with D maybe TRBD1 (5 bases). V was trimmed by 3 bases and J by 0 bases, leaving 15 bases between them. The germline V gene has CDR1 MDHEN and CDR2 SYDVKM. The CDR3 runs 17 residues. DNA of the CDR3: TGTGCCAGCAGTTTGCTTGACAGTTTCGACTCTGGAAACACCATATATTTT. Encoded protein: CASSLLDSFDSGNTIYF.

This clonotype occurred a few times. This may arise from a read error, as a much more abundant clone is one base away. V is TRBV20-1 and J is TRBJ2-7, with TRBD1 matching over 9 bases. This CDR3 has 12 residues. The germline gives CDR1 DFQATT, CDR2 SNEGSKA (reference sequence). CDR3 protein: CGAWTGDYEQYF. The DNA of the CDR3 is TGCGGTGCCTGGACAGGGGACTACGAGCAGTACTTC.

This clonotype was counted ten times or more. The chain combines TRBV9 with TRBJ2-5; 9 bases match TRBD2. Looked up from germline, CDR1 is SGDLS and CDR2 is YYNGEE. V dropped 4 bases and J dropped 2; count of bases not matched to a gene: 9. This CDR3 region has 16 residues. The CDR3 protein is CASSPGVLAGQETQYF. Written as DNA, the CDR3 is TGTGCCAGCAGCCCGGGGGTCCTAGCGGGGCAAGAGACCCAGTACTTC.

The sample holds many counts of this clonotype. V is TRBV25-1 and J is TRBJ1-5; the D is unclear. Deletions cut 1 base from V and 6 bases from J, with 10 bases between. Germline CDR1 and CDR2: MGHDK and SYGVNS. The length of the CDR3 is 14 residues. The CDR3 coding sequence is TGTGCCAGCAGTGAATCCGGGTTCGCTCAGCCCCAGCATTTT. It translates to CASSESGFAQPQHF.

This clonotype was counted ten times or more. This chain joins TRBV4-1 and TRBJ2-3, with TRBD2 identical over 10 bases. The germline V gene has CDR1 MGHRA and CDR2 YSYEKL. Germline trimming cut 2 bases from V and 2 bases from J; bases unmatched to any gene: 4. The CDR3 covers 16 residues. The CDR3 sequence is CASSQPLAGSTDTQYF. CDR3 in DNA: TGCGCCAGCAGCCAACCACTAGCGGGGTCCACAGATACGCAGTATTTT.